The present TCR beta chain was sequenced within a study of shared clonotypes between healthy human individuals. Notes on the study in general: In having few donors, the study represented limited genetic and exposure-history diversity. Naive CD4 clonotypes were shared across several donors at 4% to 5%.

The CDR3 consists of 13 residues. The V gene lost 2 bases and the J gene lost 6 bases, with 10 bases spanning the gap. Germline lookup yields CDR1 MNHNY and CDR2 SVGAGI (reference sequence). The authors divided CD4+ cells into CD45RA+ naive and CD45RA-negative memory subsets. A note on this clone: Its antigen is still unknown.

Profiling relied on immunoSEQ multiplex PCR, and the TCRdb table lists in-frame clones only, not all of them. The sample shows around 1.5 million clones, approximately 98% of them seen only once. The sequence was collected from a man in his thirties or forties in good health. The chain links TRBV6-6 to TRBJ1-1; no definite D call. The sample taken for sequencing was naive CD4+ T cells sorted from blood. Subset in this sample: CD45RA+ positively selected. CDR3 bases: TGTGCCAGCAGTTACACCATCGCAGCTGAAGCTTTCTTT. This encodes CASSYTIAAEAFF.